This T cell receptor beta chain emerged from a study of blood T cells in healthy people across ages. This CDR3 has 16 residues. Germline CDR1 SGHRS, CDR2 YFSETQ. The V and J ends lost 0 bases and 4 bases respectively, with 15 bases between them. The use of a sample-barcoded 5' primer and a J-beta primer mix characterized a second PCR of roughly 6 to 11 cycles. A single record per CDR3 protein comes from TCRdb applying MiXCR to the 5' RACE reads. Here the sample spans fewer than 1,200,000 distinct CDR3 sequences, approximately 26% being singletons. These records were also assigned to another study, of T cells of mothers and their children.

This chain links TRBV5-1 with TRBJ2-3; possibly TRBD1 or TRBD2 for D (5 bases each). The sequence was collected from a girl aged 2-10 years in good health. The sequenced sample was blood. Written as DNA, the CDR3 is TGCGCCAGCAGCTTGGTGGGGACGGGGTCGGCAGATACGCAGTATTTT. This codes for CASSLVGTGSADTQYF.